This T cell receptor beta chain was found in a study of cytomegalovirus exposure and HLA in healthy donors. Whole-study context: The Caucasian-associated ancestry cluster contained more than 75% of the roughly 400 genotyped donors. The study's findings and limits: The study flagged some 170 TCR beta chains as cytomegalovirus-associated. The Asian-associated ancestry cluster reportedly had fewer N-insertions than the approximately 610-donor mean in a later analysis. Trimming of TCR beta V- and J-genes showed a link, identified in a later analysis, to a missense DCLRE1C variant.

The PCR had 60 Vbeta and 13 Jbeta primers. Clones were sequenced by immunoSEQ multiplex PCR, and TCRdb holds only the in-frame ones, with some missing. The repertoire holds more than 85,000 clones, with around 75% as singletons. In the case of this clone: The target antigen is unknown.

Material: PBMCs. The sequence was collected from a man aged 40-49 years in good health and CMV-seronegative.

The CDR3 nucleotides are TGTGCCAGCAGCTCCTCGGGCGAGCAGTACTTC. Its protein product is CASSSSGEQYF. V gene TRBV7-3 combines with J gene TRBJ2-7; D not resolved. The V end was cut by 4 bases, the J end by 6 bases, with 7 bases between. CDR3 size: 11 residues. The germline CDR1 and CDR2 sequences are SGHTA and FQGTGA. The whole variable domain, remainder taken from reference TRBV7-3 and TRBJ2-7, is GAGVSQTPSNKVTEKGKYVELRCDPISGHTALYWYRQSLGQGPEFLIYFQGTGAADDSGLPNDRFFAVRPEGSVSTLKIQRTERGDSAVYLCASSSSGEQYFGPGTRLTVT.